These 10 T cell receptor beta chains came from one sample sequenced in a study of a mutant IDH1 vaccine in newly diagnosed glioma. The protocol was immunoSEQ multiplex PCR, while the TCRdb copy is restricted to in-frame clones and leaves out a portion. The sample has 100,000 to 150,000 clones; just under 80% are singletons. These receptors have no identified antigens. Time point: week 11, during vaccination. A 20-mer mutant IDH1 peptide at 300 ug was injected subcutaneously with topical imiquimod. The material sequenced was PBMCs, taken from a glioma patient whose treatment included an IDH1 peptide vaccine. The receptor source for this set is a middle-aged man with glioma.

Turning to this clone: Additional DNA sequences in this sample encode the identical CDR3. This chain joins TRBV2 and TRBJ2-3; TRBD2 matches 10 bases. The germline CDR1 and CDR2 sequences are SNHLY and FYNNEI. The CDR3 is made up of 17 amino acids. With V trimmed by 2 bases and J by 2 bases, 7 bases remained unmatched. CDR3 loop: CASSERLAGDFTDTQYF. The CDR3 nucleotides are TGTGCCAGCAGTGAAAGGCTAGCGGGGGATTTCACAGATACGCAGTATTTT.

J is TRBJ2-5 and V is TRBV19; D is uncertain. This CDR3 is built from 12 residues. In germline, CDR1 is LNHDA, CDR2 SQIVND (reference sequence). The germline V and J ends were trimmed by 6 bases and 4 bases, with 9 bases remaining between them. CDR3 in DNA: TGTGCCAGTAGACAAGGAGTAGAGACCCAGTACTTC. Its translation: CASRQGVETQYF.

The chain employs TRBV7-8 and TRBJ2-1, with D tentatively TRBD2 (5 bases). Trimming pared 1 base from V and 2 bases from J, leaving 9 bases between. The CDR3 has 15 residues. The germline V gene has CDR1 SGHVS and CDR2 FQNEAQ. CDR3 protein: CASSLGGGPYNEQFF. DNA of the CDR3: TGTGCCAGCAGCTTAGGAGGAGGCCCCTACAATGAGCAGTTCTTC. Full variable domain (missing parts from reference TRBV7-8 and TRBJ2-1): GAGVSQSPRYKVAKRGQDVALRCDPISGHVSLFWYQQALGQGPEFLTYFQNEAQLDKSGLPSDRFFAERPEGSVSTLKIQRTQQEDSAVYLCASSLGGGPYNEQFFGPGTRLTVL.

The genes are TRBV5-6 and TRBJ2-5, with D perhaps matching TRBD2 (5 bases). Germline V gene lookup returns CDR1 SGHDT and CDR2 YYEEEE. This CDR3 is built from 14 residues. The ends were cut back, 3 bases at V and 2 bases at J, with 11 bases in the middle. The CDR3 DNA sequence: TGTGCCAGCAGCTCTGTCGGGATTCAAGAGACCCAGTACTTC. This encodes CASSSVGIQETQYF.

The chain uses TRBV5-4 and TRBJ1-1; D may be TRBD1 (6 bases). The germline V gene encodes CDR1 SGHNT and CDR2 YYREEE (reference sequence). There are 16 residues in the CDR3. V gave up 4 bases and J gave up 4 bases, with 20 bases separating them. The CDR3 sequence: CASSPGRGRGSTEAFF. In nucleotides, the CDR3 is TGTGCCAGCAGCCCTGGGCGGGGGCGCGGGAGCACTGAAGCTTTCTTT.

The CDR3 sequence is CSVELGQGQIIQYF. The CDR3 DNA follows: TGCAGCGTTGAACTGGGACAGGGGCAAATTATTCAGTACTTC. This rearrangement joins TRBV29-1 to TRBJ2-4; TRBD1 matches 10 bases. The CDR3 runs to 14 residues. V lost 2 bases, J lost 10 bases, and 8 bases stayed unmatched. Germline CDR1 reads SQVTM; CDR2 reads ANQGSEA.

This rearrangement joins TRBV4-3 to TRBJ2-6, with D uncertain. The germline V gene encodes CDR1 LGHNA and CDR2 YSLEER. The CDR3 length is 16 residues. V lost 3 bases, J lost 0 bases, and 9 bases lay in between. DNA of the CDR3: TGCGCCAGCAGCCAGGGGATCAGCTCTGGGGCCAACGTCCTGACTTTC. Translated: CASSQGISSGANVLTF.

The chain has TRBV2 and TRBJ1-4, with 8 bases identical to TRBD1. This CDR3 comprises 13 residues. Germline trimming cut 4 bases from V and 8 bases from J; bases unmatched to any gene: 3. Germline CDR1 and CDR2: SNHLY and FYNNEI. CDR3 DNA sequence: TGTGCCAGCAGTGTGAGGGACAGGGAAAAACTGTTTTTT. This translates into CASSVRDREKLFF.

This clone was counted between two and nine times. The rearrangement links TRBV2 to TRBJ1-1; D call uncertain. Trimming cost V 1 base and J 10 bases, with 7 bases left between them. The germline V gene encodes CDR1 SNHLY and CDR2 FYNNEI. CDR3 length equals 11 residues. This chain's CDR3 is CASSEGLTAFF. The DNA of the CDR3 is TGTGCCAGCAGTGAAGGGCTGACAGCTTTCTTT.

The V and J genes are TRBV30 and TRBJ2-7; D uncertain. Germline V lookup: CDR1 GTSNPN, CDR2 SVGIG (reference sequence). The CDR3 covers 13 residues. Between the trimmed V and J ends, which lost 5 bases and 0 bases, there was a span of 11 bases. CDR3 sequence: CAWCRVSSYEQYF. CDR3 nucleotide sequence: TGTGCCTGGTGCCGGGTGAGCTCCTACGAGCAGTACTTC.